This TCR beta chain was captured in a study of T cell responses to AZD1222 COVID-19 vaccine. Combined were second doses at about 4 or about 12 weeks. Study-level points and caveats: The study found vaccine-associated CD4 TCRs spanning spike, dominant at 160-218 and 743-854. Seropositive at baseline were only a handful of AZD1222 recipients. Elevations in Spike-specific TCR breadth and depth followed administration of two AZD1222 doses.

Germline V lookup: CDR1 SGHAT, CDR2 FQNNGV. V shed 5 bases and J shed 7 bases, with 15 bases lying between them. This CDR3 contains 14 residues. Sample share makes this clone medium-sized (0.01 to 0.1%). The antigen is unknown. Method: immunoSEQ multiplex PCR; TCRdb's copy keeps in-frame clones and lacks some. The data hold 65,000 to 85,000 clones, with 75% to 85% observed a single time. V and J are TRBV11-2 and TRBJ1-5, with D possibly matching TRBD1 (6 bases). The sequence derives from an adult who received the AZD1222 COVID-19 vaccine. Sample: peripheral blood, taken 28 days after the second AZD1222 dose. In DNA, the CDR3 is TGTGCCAGCAGCCCAACGGGGGGCGGGCAGCCCCAGCATTTT. Encoded protein: CASSPTGGGQPQHF.